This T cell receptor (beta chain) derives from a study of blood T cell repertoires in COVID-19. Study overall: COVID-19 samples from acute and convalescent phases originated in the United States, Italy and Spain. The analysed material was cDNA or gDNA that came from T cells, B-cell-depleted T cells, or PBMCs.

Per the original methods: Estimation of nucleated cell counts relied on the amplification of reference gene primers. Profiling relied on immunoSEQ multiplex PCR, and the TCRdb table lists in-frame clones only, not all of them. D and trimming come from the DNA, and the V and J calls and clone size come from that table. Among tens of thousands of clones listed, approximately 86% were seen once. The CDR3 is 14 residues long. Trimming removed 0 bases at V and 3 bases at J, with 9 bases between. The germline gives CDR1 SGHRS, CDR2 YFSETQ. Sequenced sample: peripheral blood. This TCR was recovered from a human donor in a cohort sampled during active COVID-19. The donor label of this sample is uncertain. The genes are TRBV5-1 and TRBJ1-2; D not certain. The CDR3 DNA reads TGCGCCAGCAGCTTGGCCGAGGGCTACTATGGCTACACCTTC. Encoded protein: CASSLAEGYYGYTF.